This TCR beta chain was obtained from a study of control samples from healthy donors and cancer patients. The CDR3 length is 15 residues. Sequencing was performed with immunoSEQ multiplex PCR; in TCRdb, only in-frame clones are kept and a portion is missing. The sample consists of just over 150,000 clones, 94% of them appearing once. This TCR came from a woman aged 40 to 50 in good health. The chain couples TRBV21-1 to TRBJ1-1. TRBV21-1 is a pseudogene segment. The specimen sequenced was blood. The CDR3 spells CASSKGRTMNTEAFF. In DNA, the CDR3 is TGTGCCAGCAGCAAAGGTAGAACCATGAACACTGAAGCTTTCTTT.